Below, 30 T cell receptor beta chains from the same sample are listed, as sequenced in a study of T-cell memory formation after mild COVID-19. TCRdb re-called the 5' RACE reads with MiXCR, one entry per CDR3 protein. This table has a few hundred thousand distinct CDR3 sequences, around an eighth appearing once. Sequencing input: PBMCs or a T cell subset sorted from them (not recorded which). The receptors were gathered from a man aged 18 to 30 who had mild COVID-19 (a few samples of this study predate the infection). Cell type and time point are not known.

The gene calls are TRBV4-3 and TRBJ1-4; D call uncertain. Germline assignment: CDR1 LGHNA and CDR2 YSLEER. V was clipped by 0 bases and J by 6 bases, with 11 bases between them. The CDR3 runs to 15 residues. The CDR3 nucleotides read TGCGCCAGCAGCCAAGATCCGGTCTCCTATGAAAAACTGTTTTTT. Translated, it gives CASSQDPVSYEKLFF.

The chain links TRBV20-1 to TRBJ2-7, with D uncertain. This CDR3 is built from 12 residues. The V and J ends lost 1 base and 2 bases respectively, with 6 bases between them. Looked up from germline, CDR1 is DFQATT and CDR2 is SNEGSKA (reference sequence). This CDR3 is CSARGGPYEQYV. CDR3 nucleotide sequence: TGCAGTGCTAGAGGGGGTCCCTACGAGCAGTACGTC.

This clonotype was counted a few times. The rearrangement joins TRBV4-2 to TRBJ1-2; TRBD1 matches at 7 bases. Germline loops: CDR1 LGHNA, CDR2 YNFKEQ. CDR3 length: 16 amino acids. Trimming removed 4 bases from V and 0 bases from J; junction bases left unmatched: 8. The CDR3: CASSPQGIAANYGYTF. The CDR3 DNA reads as TGTGCCAGCAGCCCACAGGGGATAGCAGCTAACTATGGCTACACCTTC.

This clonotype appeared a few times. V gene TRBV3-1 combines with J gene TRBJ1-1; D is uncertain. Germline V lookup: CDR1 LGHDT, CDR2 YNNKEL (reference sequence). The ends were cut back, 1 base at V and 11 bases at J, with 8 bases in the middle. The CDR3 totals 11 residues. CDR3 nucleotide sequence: TGTGCCAGCAGCCAAGGTGGTGGGGCTTTCTTT. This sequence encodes CASSQGGGAFF.

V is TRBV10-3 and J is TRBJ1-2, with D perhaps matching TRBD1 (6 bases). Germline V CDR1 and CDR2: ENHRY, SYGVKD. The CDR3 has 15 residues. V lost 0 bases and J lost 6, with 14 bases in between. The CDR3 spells CAISESRQAGDGYTF. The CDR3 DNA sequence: TGTGCCATCAGTGAGTCGAGACAGGCAGGCGATGGCTACACCTTC.

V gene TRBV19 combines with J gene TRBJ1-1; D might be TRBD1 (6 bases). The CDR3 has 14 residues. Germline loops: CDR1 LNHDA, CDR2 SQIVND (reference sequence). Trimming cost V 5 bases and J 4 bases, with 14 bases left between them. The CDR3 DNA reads TGTGCCAGTAGTCCCCGGGGGGCACGCACTGAAGCTTTCTTT. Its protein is CASSPRGARTEAFF.

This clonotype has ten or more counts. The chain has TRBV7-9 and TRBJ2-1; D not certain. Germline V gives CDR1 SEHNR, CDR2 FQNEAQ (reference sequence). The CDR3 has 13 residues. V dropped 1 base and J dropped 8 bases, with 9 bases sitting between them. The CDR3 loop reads CASSLGTGDEQFF. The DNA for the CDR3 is TGTGCCAGCAGCTTAGGTACCGGTGATGAGCAGTTCTTC. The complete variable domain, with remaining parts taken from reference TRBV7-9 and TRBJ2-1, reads DTGVSQNPRHKITKRGQNVTFRCDPISEHNRLYWYRQTLGQGPEFLTYFQNEAQLEKSRLLSDRFSAERPKGSFSTLEIQRTEQGDSAMYLCASSLGTGDEQFFGPGTRLTVL.

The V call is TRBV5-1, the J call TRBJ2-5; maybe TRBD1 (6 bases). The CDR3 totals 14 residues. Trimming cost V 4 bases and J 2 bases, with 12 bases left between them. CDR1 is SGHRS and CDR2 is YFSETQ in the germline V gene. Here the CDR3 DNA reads TGCGCCAGCAGCATACAGGGTGTTCAAGAGACCCAGTACTTC. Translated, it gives CASSIQGVQETQYF. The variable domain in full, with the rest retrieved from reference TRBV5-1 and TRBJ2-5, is KAGVTQTPRYLIKTRGQQVTLSCSPISGHRSVSWYQQTPGQGLQFLFEYFSETQRNKGNFPGRFSGRQFSNSRSEMNVSTLELGDSALYLCASSIQGVQETQYFGPGTRLLVL.

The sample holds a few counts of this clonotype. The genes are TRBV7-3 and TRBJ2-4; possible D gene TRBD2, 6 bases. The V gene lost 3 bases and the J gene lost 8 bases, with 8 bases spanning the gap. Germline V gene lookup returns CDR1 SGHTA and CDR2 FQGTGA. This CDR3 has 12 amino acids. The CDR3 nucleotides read TGTGCCAGCAGCTTCCCGGGGGACATTCAGTACTTC. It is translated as CASSFPGDIQYF.

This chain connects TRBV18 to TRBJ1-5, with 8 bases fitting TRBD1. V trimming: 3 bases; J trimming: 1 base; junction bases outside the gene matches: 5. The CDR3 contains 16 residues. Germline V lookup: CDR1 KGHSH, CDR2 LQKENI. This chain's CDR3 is CASSPIDRGSNQPQHF. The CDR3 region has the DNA TGTGCCAGCTCACCTATCGACAGGGGCAGCAATCAGCCCCAGCATTTT.

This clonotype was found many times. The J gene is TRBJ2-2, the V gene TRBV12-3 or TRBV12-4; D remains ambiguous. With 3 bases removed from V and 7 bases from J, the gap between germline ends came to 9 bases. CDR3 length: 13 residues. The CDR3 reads CASSFQENGELFF. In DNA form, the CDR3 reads TGTGCCAGCAGTTTTCAGGAGAACGGGGAGCTGTTTTTT.

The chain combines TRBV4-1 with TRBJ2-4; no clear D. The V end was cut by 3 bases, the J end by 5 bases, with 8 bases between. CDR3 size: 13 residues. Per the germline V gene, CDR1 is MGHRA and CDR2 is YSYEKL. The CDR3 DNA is TGCGCCAGCAGCCAGCCGGGCCAAAACATTCAGTACTTC. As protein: CASSQPGQNIQYF.

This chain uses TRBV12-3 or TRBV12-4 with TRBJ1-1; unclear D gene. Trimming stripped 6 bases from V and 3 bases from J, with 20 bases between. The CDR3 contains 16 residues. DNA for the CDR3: TGTGCCAGCAGACCCATCACCGGGCCGCGGGACACTGAAGCTTTCTTT. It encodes CASRPITGPRDTEAFF.

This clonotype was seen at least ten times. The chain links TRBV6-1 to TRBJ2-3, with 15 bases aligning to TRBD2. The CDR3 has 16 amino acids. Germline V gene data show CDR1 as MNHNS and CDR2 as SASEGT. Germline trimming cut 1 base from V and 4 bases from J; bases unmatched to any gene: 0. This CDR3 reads CASSEGTSGGADTQYF. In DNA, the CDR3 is TGTGCCAGCAGTGAAGGGACTAGCGGGGGGGCAGATACGCAGTATTTT.

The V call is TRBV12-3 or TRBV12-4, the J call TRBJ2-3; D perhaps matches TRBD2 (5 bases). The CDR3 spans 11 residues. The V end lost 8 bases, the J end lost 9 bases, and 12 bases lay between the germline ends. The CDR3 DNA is TGTGCCAGCCGGCGAGGGAGCACGCAGTATTTT. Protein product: CASRRGSTQYF.

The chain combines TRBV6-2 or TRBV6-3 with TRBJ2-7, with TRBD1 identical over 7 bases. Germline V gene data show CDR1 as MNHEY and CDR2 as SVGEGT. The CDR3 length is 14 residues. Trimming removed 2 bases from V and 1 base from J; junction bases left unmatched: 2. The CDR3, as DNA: TGTGCCAGCAGTTACCTGGACAGGTCCTACGAGCAGTACGTC. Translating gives CASSYLDRSYEQYV.

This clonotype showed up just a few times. Here the CDR3 reads CASSQPTGFGTEAFF. CDR3 in DNA: TGTGCCAGCAGTCAACCTACAGGGTTTGGCACTGAAGCTTTCTTT. The chain is built from TRBV6-2 or TRBV6-3 and TRBJ1-1; D is possibly TRBD1 (6 bases). V was clipped by 5 bases and J by 4 bases, with 17 bases between them. The CDR3 loop spans 15 amino acids. Germline values: CDR1 MNHEY, CDR2 SVGEGT.

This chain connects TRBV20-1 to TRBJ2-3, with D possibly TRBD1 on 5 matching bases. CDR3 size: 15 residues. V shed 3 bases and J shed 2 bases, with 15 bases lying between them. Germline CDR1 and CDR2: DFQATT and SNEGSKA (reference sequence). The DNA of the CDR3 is TGCAGTGCTAGCAACCCGTTGACAGCCACAGATACGCAGTATTTT. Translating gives CSASNPLTATDTQYF.

The CDR3 loop reads CASSFKIGTAYNEQFF. The CDR3 bases are TGTGCCAGCAGCTTCAAGATAGGGACAGCGTACAATGAGCAGTTCTTC. The rearrangement joins TRBV5-5 to TRBJ2-1; 7 bases align to TRBD1. Germline CDR1 is SGHKS and CDR2 is YYEKEE (reference sequence). J gave up 4 bases and V 2 bases, and 9 bases lay outside the gene matches. This CDR3 is 16 amino acids long.

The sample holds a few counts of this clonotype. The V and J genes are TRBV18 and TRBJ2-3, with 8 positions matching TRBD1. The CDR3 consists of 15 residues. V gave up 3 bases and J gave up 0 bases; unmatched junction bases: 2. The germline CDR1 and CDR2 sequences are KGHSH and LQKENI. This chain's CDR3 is CASSPTGGSTDTQYF. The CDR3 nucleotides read TGTGCCAGCTCACCTACAGGGGGAAGCACAGATACGCAGTATTTT.

CDR3 sequence reads: CASSQSGGASTDTQYF. CDR3 DNA: TGCGCCAGCAGTCAATCAGGGGGGGCTTCCACAGATACGCAGTATTTT. This chain uses TRBV23-1 with TRBJ2-3, with D perhaps TRBD2 (7 bases). TRBV23-1 is an ORF; its function is uncertain. V shed 0 bases and J shed 2 bases, with 12 bases lying between them. The length of the CDR3 is 16 residues.

The CDR3, as DNA: TGCGCCAGCAGCTTGGGGCAGGTCAGATTTGGGGAGACCCAGTACTTC. It translates to CASSLGQVRFGETQYF. The chain recombines TRBV5-1 with TRBJ2-5; no clear D. This CDR3 has 16 residues. V lost 0 bases to trimming and J lost 5 bases, with 17 bases between them. In germline, CDR1 is SGHRS, CDR2 YFSETQ.

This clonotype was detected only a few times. The CDR3 protein is CASSLGVIAMDTQYF. The CDR3 bases are TGTGCCAGCAGCTTAGGGGTGATAGCAATGGATACGCAGTATTTT. This chain connects TRBV7-2 to TRBJ2-3; the D is unclear. This CDR3 is built from 15 residues. Germline CDR1 reads SGHTA; CDR2 reads FQGNSA. V lost 1 base and J 6 bases, leaving 14 bases between the germline ends.

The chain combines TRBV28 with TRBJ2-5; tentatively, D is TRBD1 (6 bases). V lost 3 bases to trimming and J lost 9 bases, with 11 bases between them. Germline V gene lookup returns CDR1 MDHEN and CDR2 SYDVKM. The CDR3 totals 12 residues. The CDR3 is CASSFTEGAQYF. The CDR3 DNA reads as TGTGCCAGCAGTTTCACCGAGGGGGCCCAGTACTTC.

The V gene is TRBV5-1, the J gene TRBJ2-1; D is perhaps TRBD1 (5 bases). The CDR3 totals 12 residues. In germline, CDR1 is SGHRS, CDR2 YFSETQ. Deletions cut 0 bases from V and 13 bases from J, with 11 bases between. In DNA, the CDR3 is TGCGCCAGCAGCTTGGCAGGGTGGGAACAGTTCTTC. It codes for CASSLAGWEQFF.

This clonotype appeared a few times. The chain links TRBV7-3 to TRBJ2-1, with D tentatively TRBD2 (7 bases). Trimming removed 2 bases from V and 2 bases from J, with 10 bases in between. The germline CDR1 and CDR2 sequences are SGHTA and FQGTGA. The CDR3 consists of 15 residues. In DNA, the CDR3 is TGTGCCAGCAGCTTAGCGGGGGCAGCCTACAATGAGCAGTTCTTC. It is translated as CASSLAGAAYNEQFF.

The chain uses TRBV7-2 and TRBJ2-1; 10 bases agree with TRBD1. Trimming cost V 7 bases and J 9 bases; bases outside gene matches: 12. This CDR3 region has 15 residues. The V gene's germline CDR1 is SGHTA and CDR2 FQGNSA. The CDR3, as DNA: TGTGCCAGCACCCGAGGGGACAGGGGATTCTCTGAGCAGTTCTTC. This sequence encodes CASTRGDRGFSEQFF.

The CDR3 here is CASSPAGQPQHF. CDR3 DNA sequence: TGTGCCAGCAGTCCTGCGGGTCAGCCCCAGCATTTT. The gene calls are TRBV7-2 and TRBJ1-5; D unclear. V lost 6 bases, J lost 6 bases, and 9 bases lay in between. The length of the CDR3 is 12 residues. CDR1 and CDR2 (germline): SGHTA, FQGNSA.

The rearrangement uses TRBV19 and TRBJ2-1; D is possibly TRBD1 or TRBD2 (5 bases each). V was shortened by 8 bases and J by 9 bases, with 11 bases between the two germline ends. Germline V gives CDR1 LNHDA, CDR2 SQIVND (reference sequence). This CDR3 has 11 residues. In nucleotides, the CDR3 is TGTGCCAGTTTCGGGGCAGGTGAGCAGTTCTTC. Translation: CASFGAGEQFF.

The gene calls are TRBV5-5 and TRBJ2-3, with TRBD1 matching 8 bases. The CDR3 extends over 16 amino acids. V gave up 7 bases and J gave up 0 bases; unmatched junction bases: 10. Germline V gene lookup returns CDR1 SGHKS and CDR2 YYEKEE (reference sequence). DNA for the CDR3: TGTGCCAGCGGCCTCCCGGGGACAGGAAGCACAGATACGCAGTATTTT. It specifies CASGLPGTGSTDTQYF.